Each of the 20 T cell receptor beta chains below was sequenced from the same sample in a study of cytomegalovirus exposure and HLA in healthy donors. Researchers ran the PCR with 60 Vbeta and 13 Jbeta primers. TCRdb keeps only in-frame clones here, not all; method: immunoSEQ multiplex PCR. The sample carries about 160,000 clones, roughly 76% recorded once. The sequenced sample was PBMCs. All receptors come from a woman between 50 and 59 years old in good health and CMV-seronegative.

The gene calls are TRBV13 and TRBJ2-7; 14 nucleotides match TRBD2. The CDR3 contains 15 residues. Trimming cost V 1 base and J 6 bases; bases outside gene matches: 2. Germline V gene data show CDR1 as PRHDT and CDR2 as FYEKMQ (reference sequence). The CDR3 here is CASSLVGTSGSEQYF. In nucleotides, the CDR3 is TGTGCCAGCAGCTTAGTTGGGACTAGCGGGAGCGAGCAGTACTTC.

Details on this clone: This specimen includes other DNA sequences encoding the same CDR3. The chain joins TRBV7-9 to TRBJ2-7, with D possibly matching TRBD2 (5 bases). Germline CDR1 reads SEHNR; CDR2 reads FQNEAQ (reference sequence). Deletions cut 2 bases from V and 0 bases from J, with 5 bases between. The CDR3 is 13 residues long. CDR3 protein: CASSLSGSYEQYF. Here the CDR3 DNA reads TGTGCCAGCAGCTTAAGCGGCTCCTACGAGCAGTACTTC.

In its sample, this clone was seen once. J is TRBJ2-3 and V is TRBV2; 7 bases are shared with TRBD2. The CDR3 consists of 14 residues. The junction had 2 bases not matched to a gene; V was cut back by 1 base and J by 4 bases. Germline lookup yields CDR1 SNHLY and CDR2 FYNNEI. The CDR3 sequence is CASSEVAGADTQYF. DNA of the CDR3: TGTGCCAGCAGTGAAGTAGCGGGTGCAGATACGCAGTATTTT. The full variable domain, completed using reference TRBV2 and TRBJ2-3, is EPEVTQTPSHQVTQMGQEVILRCVPISNHLYFYWYRQILGQKVEFLVSFYNNEISEKSEIFDDQFSVERPDGSNFTLKIRSTKLEDSAMYFCASSEVAGADTQYFGPGTRLTVL.

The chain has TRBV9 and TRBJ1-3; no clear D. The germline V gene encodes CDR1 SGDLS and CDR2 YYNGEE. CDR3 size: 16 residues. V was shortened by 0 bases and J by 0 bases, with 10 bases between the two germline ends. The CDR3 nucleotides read TGTGCCAGCAGCGTAGGGACTCTCAGCTCTGGAAACACCATATATTTT. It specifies CASSVGTLSSGNTIYF.

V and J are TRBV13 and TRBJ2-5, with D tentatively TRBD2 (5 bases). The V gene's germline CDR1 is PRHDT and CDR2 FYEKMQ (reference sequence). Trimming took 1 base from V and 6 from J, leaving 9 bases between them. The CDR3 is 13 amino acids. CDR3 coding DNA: TGTGCCAGCAGCTTAGAAGGGAGCAAGACCCAGTACTTC. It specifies CASSLEGSKTQYF.

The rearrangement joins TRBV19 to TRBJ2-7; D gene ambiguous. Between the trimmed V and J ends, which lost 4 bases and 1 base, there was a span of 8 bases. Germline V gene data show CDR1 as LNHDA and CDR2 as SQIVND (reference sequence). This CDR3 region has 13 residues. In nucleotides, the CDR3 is TGTGCCAGTAGTAAAACTGAGTCCTACGAGCAGTACTTC. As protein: CASSKTESYEQYF.

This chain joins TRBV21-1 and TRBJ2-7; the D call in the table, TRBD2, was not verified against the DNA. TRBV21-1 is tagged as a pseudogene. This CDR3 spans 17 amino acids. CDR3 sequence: CASSNHWTSGRADEQYF. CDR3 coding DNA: TGTGCCAGCAGCAACCACTGGACTAGCGGGAGGGCCGACGAGCAGTACTTC.

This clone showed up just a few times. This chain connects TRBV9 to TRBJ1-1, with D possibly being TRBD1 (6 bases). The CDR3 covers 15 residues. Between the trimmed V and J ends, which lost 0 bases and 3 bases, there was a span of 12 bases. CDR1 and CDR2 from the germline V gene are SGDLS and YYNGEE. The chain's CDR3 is CASSVGHRADTEAFF. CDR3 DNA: TGTGCCAGCAGCGTAGGGCACAGGGCGGACACTGAAGCTTTCTTT. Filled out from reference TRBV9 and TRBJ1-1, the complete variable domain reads DSGVTQTPKHLITATGQRVTLRCSPRSGDLSVYWYQQSLDQGLQFLIQYYNGEERAKGNILERFSAQQFPDLHSELNLSSLELGDSALYFCASSVGHRADTEAFFGQGTRLTVV.

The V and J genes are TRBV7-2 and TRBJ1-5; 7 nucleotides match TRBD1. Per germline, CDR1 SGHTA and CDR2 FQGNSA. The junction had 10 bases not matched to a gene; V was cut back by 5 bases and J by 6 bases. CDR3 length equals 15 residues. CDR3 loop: CASSPRTGRGQPQHF. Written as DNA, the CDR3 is TGTGCCAGCAGCCCAAGGACAGGAAGGGGTCAGCCCCAGCATTTT. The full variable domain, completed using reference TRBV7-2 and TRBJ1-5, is GAGVSQSPSNKVTEKGKDVELRCDPISGHTALYWYRQSLGQGLEFLIYFQGNSAPDKSGLPSDRFSAERTGGSVSTLTIQRTQQEDSAVYLCASSPRTGRGQPQHFGDGTRLSIL.

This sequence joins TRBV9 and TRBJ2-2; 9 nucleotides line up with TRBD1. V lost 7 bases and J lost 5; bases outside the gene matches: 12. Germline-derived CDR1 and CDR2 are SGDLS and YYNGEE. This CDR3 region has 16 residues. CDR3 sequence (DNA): TGTGCCAGCTCTCCGCTGACAGGGGGATATACCGGGGAGCTGTTTTTT. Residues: CASSPLTGGYTGELFF.

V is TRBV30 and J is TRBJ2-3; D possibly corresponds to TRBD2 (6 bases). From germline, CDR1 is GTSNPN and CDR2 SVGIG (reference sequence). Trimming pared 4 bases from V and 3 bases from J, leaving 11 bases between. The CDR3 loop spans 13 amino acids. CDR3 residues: CAWTAGPTDTQYF. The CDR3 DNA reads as TGTGCCTGGACTGCGGGGCCGACAGATACGCAGTATTTT.

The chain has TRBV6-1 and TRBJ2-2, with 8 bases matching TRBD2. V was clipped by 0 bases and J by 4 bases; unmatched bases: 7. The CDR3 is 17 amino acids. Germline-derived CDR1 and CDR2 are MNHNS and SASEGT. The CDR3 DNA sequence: TGTGCCAGCAGTGAAGCGTTGGCGGGGGGTTCCACCGGGGAGCTGTTTTTT. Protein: CASSEALAGGSTGELFF.

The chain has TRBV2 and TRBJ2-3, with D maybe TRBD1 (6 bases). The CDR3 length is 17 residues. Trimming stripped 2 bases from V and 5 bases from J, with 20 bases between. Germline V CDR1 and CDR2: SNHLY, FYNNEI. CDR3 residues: CASSEPQVGARGDTQYF. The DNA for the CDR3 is TGTGCCAGCAGTGAACCCCAGGTGGGGGCGCGAGGAGATACGCAGTATTTT.

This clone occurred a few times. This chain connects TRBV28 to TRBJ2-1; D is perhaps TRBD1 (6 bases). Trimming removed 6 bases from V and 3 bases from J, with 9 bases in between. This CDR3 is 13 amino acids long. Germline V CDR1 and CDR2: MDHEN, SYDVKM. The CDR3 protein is CASSMDSYNEQFF. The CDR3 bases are TGTGCCAGCAGCATGGACAGCTACAATGAGCAGTTCTTC.

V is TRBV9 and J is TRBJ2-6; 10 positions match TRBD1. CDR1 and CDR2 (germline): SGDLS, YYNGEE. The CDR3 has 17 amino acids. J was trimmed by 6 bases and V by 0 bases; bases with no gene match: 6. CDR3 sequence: CASSVGGQGRLANVLTF. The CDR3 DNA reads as TGTGCCAGCAGCGTAGGGGGACAGGGGCGATTGGCCAACGTCCTGACTTTC.

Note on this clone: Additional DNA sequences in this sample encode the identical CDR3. In DNA, the CDR3 is TGTGCCAGCAGATTACCCGGACAGAACACTGAAGCTTTCTTT. Translation gives CASRLPGQNTEAFF. This chain joins TRBV6-5 and TRBJ1-1; possible D gene TRBD1, 5 bases. CDR1 MNHEY and CDR2 SVGAGI come from the germline V gene. CDR3 length: 14 residues. Trimming stripped 6 bases from V and 1 base from J, with 12 bases between.

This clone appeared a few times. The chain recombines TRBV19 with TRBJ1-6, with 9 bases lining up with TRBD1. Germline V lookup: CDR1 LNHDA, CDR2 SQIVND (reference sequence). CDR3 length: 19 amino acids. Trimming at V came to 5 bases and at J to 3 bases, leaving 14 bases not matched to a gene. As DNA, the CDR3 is TGTGCCAGTAGTCCTACTCCGGGACAGGGAGGCGGCTATAATTCACCCCTCCACTTT. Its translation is CASSPTPGQGGGYNSPLHF.

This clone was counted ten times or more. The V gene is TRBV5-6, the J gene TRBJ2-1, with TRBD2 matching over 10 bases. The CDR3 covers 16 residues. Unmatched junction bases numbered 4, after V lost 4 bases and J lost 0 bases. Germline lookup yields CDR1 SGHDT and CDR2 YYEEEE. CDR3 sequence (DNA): TGTGCCAGCAGCCCCAGACTAGCGGGCTCCTACAATGAGCAGTTCTTC. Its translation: CASSPRLAGSYNEQFF.

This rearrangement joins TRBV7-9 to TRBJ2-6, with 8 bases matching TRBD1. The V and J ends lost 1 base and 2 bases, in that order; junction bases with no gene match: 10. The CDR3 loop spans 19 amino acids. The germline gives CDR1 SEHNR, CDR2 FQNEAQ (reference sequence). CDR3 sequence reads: CASSLGFRGLRTGANVLTF. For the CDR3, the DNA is TGTGCCAGCAGCTTAGGCTTCAGGGGGCTCAGAACTGGGGCCAACGTCCTGACTTTC.

The CDR3 here is CASSLGTGDQPQHF. CDR3 DNA: TGCGCCAGCAGCTTGGGGACAGGGGACCAGCCCCAGCATTTT. This chain joins TRBV5-1 and TRBJ1-5; 9 nucleotides match TRBD1. The V gene end was trimmed by 0 bases and the J gene end by 7 bases; junction bases not matched to a gene: 2. The CDR3 runs 14 residues. Germline values: CDR1 SGHRS, CDR2 YFSETQ.